A single T cell receptor beta chain is shown here with its context. Its antigen is not known. This sample is drawn from a study of T cell repertoires in cytomegalovirus infection. Background on the study: Matching HLA type and CMV infection were both indicated by public TCR beta signatures.

TCRdb itself ran the reads through MiXCR, one entry per CDR3 protein. The table has approximately 470,000 distinct CDR3 sequences, under 45% seen once. Per the germline V gene, CDR1 is LNHDA and CDR2 is SQIVND (reference sequence). The V end was cut by 5 bases, the J end by 1 base, with 14 bases between. The CDR3 contains 15 residues. The rearrangement links TRBV19 to TRBJ2-5; either TRBD1 or TRBD2 may supply D (5 bases each). The clonotype was recovered from a human donor in good health (CMV status not recorded). Some clones in this sample may be carry-over from other donors' samples. The sequencing used cultured PBMCs, collected from culture after CMV antigen stimulation. For the CDR3, the DNA is TGTGCCAGTAGTCCCCGAGAGGGGAGCCAAGAGACCCAGTACTTC. Encoded protein: CASSPREGSQETQYF.